This TCR beta chain was profiled in a study of somatic mutations in cytotoxic T cells in rheumatoid arthritis. Study results and limitations: Among patients with rheumatoid arthritis, but not healthy controls, CD8+ clonality increased with age. A largest CD8+ clone above 20% of CD8+ cells occurred in about an eighth of the roughly 65 patients.

In regard to this clone: Its antigen remains unknown.

The repertoire was sequenced with immunoSEQ multiplex PCR; TCRdb's copy has only in-frame clones and lacks some. The repertoire consists of thousands of clones, with 84% occurring once and the leading ten covering more than 35%. Magnetic beads with positive selection isolated CD4+ and CD8+ fractions, whose purity was verified by flow cytometry. Trimming removed 9 bases from V and 4 bases from J; junction bases left unmatched: 6. The V gene's germline CDR1 is ENHRY and CDR2 SYGVKD. This CDR3 region has 13 residues. This receptor was obtained from an adult with rheumatoid arthritis. The V and J genes are TRBV10-3 and TRBJ1-2; TRBD1 agrees at 9 bases. Material for sequencing was CD8+ T cells sorted from blood. CDR3 sequence (DNA): TGTGCCATTTGGACAGGGGAAGCCTATGGCTACACCTTC. This codes for CAIWTGEAYGYTF.